Sequencing of this T cell receptor (beta chain) was carried out in a study of T cell responses to AZD1222 COVID-19 vaccine. Method: immunoSEQ multiplex PCR; TCRdb's copy keeps in-frame clones and lacks some. The sample has 90,000 to 140,000 clones; 82% are singletons. Findings and caveats of the study: Repertoires were sampled only after the peak T cell response.

Germline loops: CDR1 LGHNA, CDR2 YSLEER. The ends were cut back, 4 bases at V and 3 bases at J, with 10 bases in the middle. This CDR3 contains 14 residues. A note on this clone: Antigen specificity is unknown.

This receptor was taken from an adult in good health. The sequencing used peripheral blood, collected on day 0 of AZD1222 vaccination. This chain connects TRBV4-3 to TRBJ2-1, with D perhaps matching TRBD1 (5 bases). The CDR3 loop is CASSRVDSYNEQFF. The CDR3 DNA follows: TGCGCCAGCAGCCGAGTAGACAGCTACAATGAGCAGTTCTTC.